The rows below give T cell receptor beta chains drawn from one sample of a study of cytomegalovirus exposure and HLA in healthy donors. Produced via immunoSEQ multiplex PCR; TCRdb's table is partial and in-frame only. Of about 130,000 clones listed, 75% to 85% are singletons. Sequenced input: PBMCs. The receptors were gathered from a girl aged 2 to 9 in good health and CMV-seronegative. The CDR3 runs from the conserved cysteine through the conserved F or W. D genes are given only for firm matches. Clone size is stated in some rows and not others, as once, few, many or a class when expanded.

NA few TRBJ1-1 TRBV7-2 CASSFAHTEAFF TGTGCCAGCAGCTTCGCGCACACTGAAGCTTTCTTT
TRBD1 NA TRBJ2-6 TRBV7-3 CASSQSGTAGGISGANVLTF TGTGCCAGCAGCCAGAGCGGTACGGCAGGGGGCATCTCTGGGGCCAACGTCCTGACTTTC
NA NA TRBJ2-7 TRBV21-1 CASSKAGQPYEQYF TGTGCCAGCAGCAAAGCCGGACAGCCCTACGAGCAGTACTTC
NA NA TRBJ2-1 TRBV11-3 CASSPYEATYNEQFF TGTGCCAGCAGCCCATACGAGGCGACGTACAATGAGCAGTTCTTC
TRBD1 NA TRBJ1-1 TRBV28 CASSSPGTVNTEAFF TGTGCCAGCAGTTCCCCCGGGACAGTTAACACTGAAGCTTTCTTT
NA NA TRBJ1-2 TRBV18 CASSPSGNDYGYTF TGTGCCAGCTCACCCAGTGGTAATGACTATGGCTACACCTTC
NA NA TRBJ2-3 TRBV27 CASSLFRGADTQYF TGTGCCAGCAGTTTATTCAGGGGGGCAGATACGCAGTATTTT
NA NA TRBJ2-7 TRBV15 CATSRGGSDHEQYF TGTGCCACCAGCAGAGGAGGTTCAGACCACGAGCAGTACTTC
TRBD1 NA TRBJ1-2 TRBV19 CASSIALWTGAYGYTF TGTGCCAGTAGTATAGCATTATGGACAGGAGCCTATGGCTACACCTTC
TRBD2 few TRBJ2-7 TRBV15 CATSRGGGREEQYF TGTGCCACCAGCAGGGGAGGCGGGAGAGAAGAGCAGTACTTC
TRBD2 NA TRBJ2-3 TRBV4-1 CASSQAGLAGVVITDTQYF TGCGCCAGCAGCCAAGCTGGCCTAGCGGGAGTGGTGATTACAGATACGCAGTATTTT
NA NA TRBJ1-2 TRBV12-5 CASGLRTDYGYTF TGTGCTAGTGGTCTACGGACAGACTATGGCTACACCTTC
NA NA TRBJ1-3 TRBV7-8 CASSLRGVGHGNTIYF TGTGCCAGCAGCTTACGCGGCGTCGGTCACGGAAACACCATATATTTT
TRBD1 NA TRBJ2-4 TRBV6-1 CASSAGGQGQGNIQYF TGTGCCAGCAGTGCCGGGGGACAGGGACAGGGAAACATTCAGTACTTC
TRBD1 NA TRBJ1-5 TRBV19 CASSSQGYNQPQHF TGTGCCAGTAGTTCACAGGGGTATAATCAGCCCCAGCATTTT
TRBD2 NA TRBJ2-6 TRBV9 CASSAPREGKRRPSGANVLTF TGTGCCAGCAGCGCGCCTCGGGAGGGGAAGCGGAGACCCTCTGGGGCCAACGTCCTGACTTTC
NA NA TRBJ1-2 TRBV15 CATSRGRTAYGYTF TGTGCCACCAGCAGAGGTCGGACAGCCTATGGCTACACCTTC
TRBD1 NA TRBJ2-5 TRBV7-8 CASSLARGKTQYF TGTGCCAGCAGCTTAGCCAGGGGGAAGACCCAGTACTTC
TRBD1 NA TRBJ2-7 TRBV6-5 CASSDRGYSYEQYF TGTGCCAGCTCAGACAGGGGCTACTCCTACGAGCAGTACTTC
TRBD1 NA TRBJ2-1 TRBV27 CASSFLGGAGEQFF TGTGCCAGCAGTTTCCTAGGGGGCGCAGGTGAGCAGTTCTTC
NA once TRBJ1-5 TRBV21-1 CASSKPPGDCQPQHF TGTGCCAGCAGCAAACCCCCGGGGGATTGTCAGCCCCAGCATTTT
NA NA TRBJ2-1 TRBV9 CASSEPRYEQFF TGTGCCAGCAGCGAGCCTAGGTATGAGCAGTTCTTC
NA once TRBJ1-2 TRBV9 CASSPDSNTPFGYTF TGTGCCAGCAGCCCGGACAGTAACACCCCCTTTGGCTACACCTTC